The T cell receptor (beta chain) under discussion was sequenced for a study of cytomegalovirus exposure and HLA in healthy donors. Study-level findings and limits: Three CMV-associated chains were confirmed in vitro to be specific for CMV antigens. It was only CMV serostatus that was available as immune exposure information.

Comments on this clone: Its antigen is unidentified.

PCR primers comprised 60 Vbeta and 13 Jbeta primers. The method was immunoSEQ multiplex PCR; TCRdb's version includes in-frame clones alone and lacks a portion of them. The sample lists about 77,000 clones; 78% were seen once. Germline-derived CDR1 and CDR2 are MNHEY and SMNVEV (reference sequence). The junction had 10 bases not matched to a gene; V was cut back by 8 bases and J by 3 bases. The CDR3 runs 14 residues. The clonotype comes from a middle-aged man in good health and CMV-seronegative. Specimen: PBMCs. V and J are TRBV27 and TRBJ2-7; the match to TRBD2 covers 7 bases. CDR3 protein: CASGRLAEFYEQYF. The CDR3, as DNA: TGTGCCAGCGGGAGGCTAGCGGAGTTCTACGAGCAGTACTTC.